A selection of T cell receptor beta chains follows, all from one sample in a study of T cells in Graves' hyperthyroidism and ophthalmopathy. MiXCR was run by TCRdb on the multiplex PCR reads, yielding one entry per CDR3 protein. The table has approximately 590,000 distinct CDR3 sequences, more than 15% seen once. Sequencing input: blood. Source of these receptors: a woman in her thirties with Graves' hyperthyroidism. CDR3s include the opening cysteine and the closing phenylalanine or tryptophan. Fields, in order: CDR3 length, clone size, D gene, V gene, J gene, CDR3 DNA, CDR3 protein. The D gene is left open where the match is weak. Expanded clones get a size class; other rows say once, few or many, or leave the size out.

cdr3_length: 17
clone_size: many
d_call: TRBD2
v_call: TRBV11-1
j_call: TRBJ2-1
cdr3_nt: TGTGCCAGCAGCCCCCAAGGGACTAGCGGGCACTACAATGAGCAGTTCTTC
cdr3_aa: CASSPQGTSGHYNEQFF

cdr3_length: 12
clone_size: few
d_call: .
v_call: TRBV28
j_call: TRBJ2-2
cdr3_nt: TGTGCCAGCAGTTTTAATGACGGGGAGCTGTTTTTT
cdr3_aa: CASSFNDGELFF

cdr3_length: 16
clone_size: .
d_call: .
v_call: TRBV30
j_call: TRBJ2-1
cdr3_nt: TGTGCCGCAACCTGTCCGGAGGAGATGGGGGCCAATGAGCAGTTCTTC
cdr3_aa: CAATCPEEMGANEQFF

cdr3_length: 13
clone_size: many
d_call: TRBD2
v_call: TRBV12-3/TRBV12-4
j_call: TRBJ2-5
cdr3_nt: TGTGCCAGCATCCTGGGAGGGTCGGAGACCCAGTACTTC
cdr3_aa: CASILGGSETQYF

cdr3_length: 17
clone_size: .
d_call: .
v_call: TRBV5-1
j_call: TRBJ2-7
cdr3_nt: TGCGCCAGCAGCTTGGGTGGCGGGACTGTCAAGGACTACGAGCAGTACTTC
cdr3_aa: CASSLGGGTVKDYEQYF

cdr3_length: 20
clone_size: .
d_call: TRBD2
v_call: TRBV2
j_call: TRBJ2-2
cdr3_nt: TGTGCCAGCAGTCAACCGCGGGGACTAGCGGGAGGTTGGAACACCGGGGAGCTGTTTTTT
cdr3_aa: CASSQPRGLAGGWNTGELFF

cdr3_length: 16
clone_size: .
d_call: TRBD2
v_call: TRBV20-1
j_call: TRBJ2-7
cdr3_nt: TGCAGTGTCGGGGGGGCAGAGGGGCCCCTTCGCTACGAGCAGTACTTC
cdr3_aa: CSVGGAEGPLRYEQYF

cdr3_length: 12
clone_size: many
d_call: .
v_call: TRBV11-2
j_call: TRBJ2-7
cdr3_nt: TGTGCCAGCAGCAAAGCGGTGGGCGAGCAGTACTTC
cdr3_aa: CASSKAVGEQYF

cdr3_length: 15
clone_size: .
d_call: .
v_call: TRBV6-1
j_call: TRBJ2-5
cdr3_nt: TGTGCCAGCAGTGATACTGGCGGTCTACAAGAGACCCAGTACTTC
cdr3_aa: CASSDTGGLQETQYF

cdr3_length: 13
clone_size: .
d_call: .
v_call: TRBV19
j_call: TRBJ2-7
cdr3_nt: TGTGCCAGTGCGGCGGCCGAAACCTACGAGCAGTACTTC
cdr3_aa: CASAAAETYEQYF

cdr3_length: 13
clone_size: .
d_call: .
v_call: TRBV29-1
j_call: TRBJ1-5
cdr3_nt: TGCAGCGCAACCTTTTCCCCCTGGGGGCCCCAGCATTTT
cdr3_aa: CSATFSPWGPQHF

cdr3_length: 16
clone_size: many
d_call: TRBD2
v_call: TRBV18
j_call: TRBJ2-1
cdr3_nt: TGTGCCAGCTCATCTGGCCAAGCGGGAGGGTACAATGAGCAGTTCTTC
cdr3_aa: CASSSGQAGGYNEQFF

cdr3_length: 12
clone_size: .
d_call: .
v_call: TRBV29-1
j_call: TRBJ2-7
cdr3_nt: TGCAGCGTTGCTCTACGGGCCTACGAGCAGTACTTC
cdr3_aa: CSVALRAYEQYF

cdr3_length: 15
clone_size: .
d_call: .
v_call: TRBV19
j_call: TRBJ2-4
cdr3_nt: TGTGCCAGTAGTATTTGGGCGGGAGCCAAAAACATTCAGTACTTC
cdr3_aa: CASSIWAGAKNIQYF

cdr3_length: 16
clone_size: .
d_call: TRBD1
v_call: TRBV19
j_call: TRBJ2-1
cdr3_nt: TGTGCCAGTAGTGCTCGACAGGGGATGGGGCACAATGAGCAGTTCTTC
cdr3_aa: CASSARQGMGHNEQFF

cdr3_length: 14
clone_size: many
d_call: .
v_call: TRBV30
j_call: TRBJ1-4
cdr3_nt: TGTGCCTGGAGTGTAGGACTTACTAATGAAAAACTGTTTTTT
cdr3_aa: CAWSVGLTNEKLFF

cdr3_length: 13
clone_size: .
d_call: .
v_call: TRBV19
j_call: TRBJ2-7
cdr3_nt: TGTGCCAGTAGTATGGTCGGTGGGGGGAGGCGGTACTTC
cdr3_aa: CASSMVGGGRRYF

cdr3_length: 14
clone_size: .
d_call: TRBD1
v_call: TRBV4-1
j_call: TRBJ1-6
cdr3_nt: TGCGCCAGCAGCCAGGGACAGGGCTCTTCACCCCTCCACTTT
cdr3_aa: CASSQGQGSSPLHF

cdr3_length: 15
clone_size: .
d_call: TRBD1
v_call: TRBV6-2/TRBV6-3
j_call: TRBJ1-5
cdr3_nt: TGTGCCAGCAACTCCGGGACAGCCGGAGCCCAGCCCCAGCATTTT
cdr3_aa: CASNSGTAGAQPQHF

cdr3_length: 14
clone_size: .
d_call: TRBD1
v_call: TRBV20-1
j_call: TRBJ1-6
cdr3_nt: TGCAGTGCTAGAAACAGGGGTGGGAATTCACCCCTCCACTTT
cdr3_aa: CSARNRGGNSPLHF

cdr3_length: 18
clone_size: many
d_call: TRBD1
v_call: TRBV6-2/TRBV6-3
j_call: TRBJ1-1
cdr3_nt: TGTGCCAGCAGTTACTTAACCGGGACAGGGCACCCGAACACTGAAGCTTTCTTT
cdr3_aa: CASSYLTGTGHPNTEAFF

cdr3_length: 17
clone_size: .
d_call: TRBD2
v_call: TRBV7-9
j_call: TRBJ2-2
cdr3_nt: TGTGCCAGCAGCTTATTTTTCGTGGCGGGAGTCGCGGGGGAGCTGTTTTTT
cdr3_aa: CASSLFFVAGVAGELFF

cdr3_length: 18
clone_size: .
d_call: TRBD1
v_call: TRBV5-6
j_call: TRBJ2-1
cdr3_nt: TGTGCCAGCAGCTTGAGAGTAGGGACAGGGGGCTTAGGCAATGAGCAGTTCTTC
cdr3_aa: CASSLRVGTGGLGNEQFF

cdr3_length: 12
clone_size: .
d_call: .
v_call: TRBV10-3
j_call: TRBJ2-5
cdr3_nt: TGTGCCATCAGTGAGTCAGGGGAGACCCAGTACTTC
cdr3_aa: CAISESGETQYF

cdr3_length: 14
clone_size: few
d_call: .
v_call: TRBV24-1
j_call: TRBJ2-3
cdr3_nt: TGTGCCACCAGTGATGTTCGGACCTCAGATACGCAGTATTTT
cdr3_aa: CATSDVRTSDTQYF